Reported below is one T cell receptor (beta chain). The sample originates from a study of blood T cell repertoires in COVID-19. Turning to the study itself: From the United States, Italy and Spain came samples of acute and convalescent COVID-19. PBMCs, B-cell-depleted T cells, or T cells were the source of the cDNA or gDNA that made up the material.

As originally analysed: Nucleated cell number was recorded as an estimate derived from reference gene primer amplification. The protocol was immunoSEQ multiplex PCR, while the TCRdb copy is restricted to in-frame clones and leaves out a portion. V, J and clone size reflect that table, while D and trimming were determined from the DNA. The sample yields around 250,000 clones, over 80% seen once. Participants had their cohort set by participant-reported clinical history. This CDR3 is 14 amino acids long. Germline V lookup: CDR1 SGHRS, CDR2 YFSETQ. V was cut by 2 bases and J by 1 base, with 9 bases left in between.

This clonotype was obtained from a woman aged 40 to 55 who had been exposed to COVID-19. Sequencing input: PBMCs or T cells enriched from blood (not recorded which). The rearrangement links TRBV5-1 to TRBJ2-5; D remains unclear. The CDR3 nucleotides are TGCGCCAGCAGCTTACAAGTCAGCCAAGAGACCCAGTACTTC. Translation gives CASSLQVSQETQYF.